This T cell receptor (beta chain) was retrieved from a study of Tregs in tolerant kidney transplant recipients. Overall study: Mixed chimerism was transient after nonmyeloablative marrow transplants from related graft donors.

As to this clone: Antigen specificity is unknown.

Study-level results: Biological reproducibility was not directly addressed in this study.

Sequencing used immunoSEQ multiplex PCR; TCRdb keeps in-frame clones, though not all of them. The sample has approximately 67,000 clones; more than 90% are singletons. V gave up 4 bases and J gave up 6 bases, with 9 bases separating them. The germline V gene encodes CDR1 SQVTM and CDR2 ANQGSEA. CDR3 length: 11 amino acids. The sample here was CD8+ T cells from blood, taken before the transplant. This sequence joins TRBV29-1 and TRBJ1-2; tentative D call: TRBD1 (6 bases). The sequence was obtained from a human donor who received a combined kidney and bone marrow transplant. CDR3: CSVAGADGYTF. DNA of the CDR3: TGCAGCGTTGCAGGGGCGGATGGCTACACCTTC.